A single sample is the source of the 27 T cell receptor beta chains below, sequenced in a study of blood T cell repertoires in COVID-19. The repertoire was sequenced with immunoSEQ multiplex PCR; TCRdb's copy has only in-frame clones and lacks some. This table has 29,000 or so clones, around 91% appearing once. What was sequenced was peripheral blood. The origin of the receptors is a man aged 55-75 years with acute or convalescent COVID-19.

This CDR3 is CASSPGQGNTGELFF. For the CDR3, the DNA is TGTGCCAGCAGCCCGGGACAGGGAAACACCGGGGAGCTGTTTTTT. The chain is built from TRBV9 and TRBJ2-2; TRBD1 matches at 9 bases. There are 15 residues in the CDR3. Per germline, CDR1 SGDLS and CDR2 YYNGEE. J gave up 2 bases and V 4 bases, and 3 bases lay outside the gene matches.

V is TRBV4-1 and J is TRBJ1-1; the match to TRBD1 covers 7 bases. V shed 2 bases, J shed 0 bases, and the junction held 3 bases outside the gene matches. Germline assignment: CDR1 MGHRA and CDR2 YSYEKL. The CDR3 totals 15 residues. The CDR3 sequence is CASSQPGTVNTEAFF. The CDR3 DNA reads TGCGCCAGCAGCCAACCCGGGACAGTGAACACTGAAGCTTTCTTT.

This chain uses TRBV7-2 with TRBJ2-3, with D unclear. The CDR3 has 15 amino acids. Germline-derived CDR1 and CDR2 are SGHTA and FQGNSA. V lost 4 bases, J lost 0 bases, and 11 bases lay in between. DNA of the CDR3: TGTGCCAGCAGCTACGGCGGCATAAGCACAGATACGCAGTATTTT. It specifies CASSYGGISTDTQYF.

V and J are TRBV6-5 and TRBJ1-6; D remains ambiguous. Germline V CDR1 and CDR2: MNHEY, SVGAGI. The CDR3 covers 13 residues. V lost 8 bases, J lost 5 bases, and 10 bases lay in between. The CDR3 DNA reads as TGTGCCAGCGGGCGCAGAGATAATTCACCCCTCCACTTT. Encoded protein: CASGRRDNSPLHF.

By share of the sample, this clone is large. V gene TRBV19 combines with J gene TRBJ1-5; D possibly corresponds to TRBD1 (6 bases). Trimming pared 10 bases from V and 0 bases from J, leaving 16 bases between. This CDR3 is 15 amino acids long. Germline values: CDR1 LNHDA, CDR2 SQIVND (reference sequence). As DNA, the CDR3 is TGTGCCACAAGGGAAGGGACACTTAGCAATCAGCCCCAGCATTTT. It specifies CATREGTLSNQPQHF.

This chain links TRBV5-4 with TRBJ1-1, with D perhaps matching TRBD1 (5 bases). CDR3 length equals 14 residues. V lost 0 bases to trimming and J lost 1 base, with 7 bases between them. The germline V gene encodes CDR1 SGHNT and CDR2 YYREEE (reference sequence). CDR3 loop: CASSLGQQNTEAFF. In DNA form, the CDR3 reads TGTGCCAGCAGCTTGGGACAGCAGAACACTGAAGCTTTCTTT.

The CDR3 loop is CASSLRQVFPFF. The DNA for the CDR3 is TGTGCCAGCAGTTTAAGACAGGTCTTTCCTTTCTTT. The V and J genes are TRBV28 and TRBJ1-1, with D maybe TRBD1 (6 bases). The CDR3 extends over 12 amino acids. Deletions cut 2 bases from V and 12 bases from J, with 13 bases between. Germline lookup yields CDR1 MDHEN and CDR2 SYDVKM.

The rearrangement joins TRBV29-1 to TRBJ2-1, with 10 bases fitting TRBD2. Germline CDR1 and CDR2: SQVTM and ANQGSEA. The ends lost 7 bases at V and 3 bases at J; junction bases unmatched: 9. This CDR3 comprises 15 residues. This chain's CDR3 is CSASQREGLYNEQFF. The CDR3 nucleotides read TGCAGCGCCAGTCAGCGGGAGGGCCTCTACAATGAGCAGTTCTTC.

V and J are TRBV10-1 and TRBJ2-3; D might be TRBD2 (7 bases). The length of the CDR3 is 16 residues. Germline V CDR1 and CDR2: WNHNN, SYGVQD (reference sequence). V shed 2 bases and J shed 2 bases, with 14 bases lying between them. The chain's CDR3 is CASSERDGGLTDTQYF. DNA for the CDR3: TGCGCCAGCAGTGAGCGGGACGGGGGGCTCACAGATACGCAGTATTTT.

J is TRBJ2-5 and V is TRBV4-2, with D maybe TRBD2 (7 bases). CDR3 size: 15 residues. With 2 bases removed from V and 5 bases from J, the gap between germline ends came to 15 bases. Germline V lookup: CDR1 LGHNA, CDR2 YNFKEQ. CDR3 region: CASSQLRGARETQYF. In DNA, the CDR3 is TGTGCCAGCAGCCAACTACGGGGGGCCAGGGAGACCCAGTACTTC.

This rearrangement joins TRBV6-5 to TRBJ2-7, with TRBD2 identical over 7 bases. The CDR3 sequence is 15 residues long. CDR1 and CDR2 (germline): MNHEY, SVGAGI. J gave up 7 bases and V 4 bases, and 13 bases lay outside the gene matches. Written as DNA, the CDR3 is TGTGCCAGCAGTTCTGTCGGTAGCGGGCCCCTGGAGCAGTACTTC. Translating gives CASSSVGSGPLEQYF.

This clone turned up a few times. V usage is TRBV6-5 and J usage is TRBJ2-1; possible D gene TRBD2, 7 bases. The CDR3 has 14 residues. Germline lookup yields CDR1 MNHEY and CDR2 SVGAGI. With 8 bases removed from V and 5 bases from J, the gap between germline ends came to 16 bases. CDR3 region: CASCWGGGDNEQFF. For the CDR3, the DNA is TGTGCCAGCTGTTGGGGGGGCGGTGACAATGAGCAGTTCTTC.

This clone has only a few counts. The CDR3 DNA reads TGTGCCAGCAGCCAAGAAGGCGGAGCCCGCTCCTACAATGAGCAGTTCTTC. Its translation is CASSQEGGARSYNEQFF. This chain joins TRBV3-1 (or the pseudogene TRBV3-2) and TRBJ2-1; unclear D gene. The germline V gene encodes CDR1 LGHDT and CDR2 YNNKEL (reference sequence). Trimming left V 0 bases short and J 0 bases short, with 12 bases between. This CDR3 spans 17 amino acids.

This clone is a singleton in its sample. V usage is TRBV10-3 and J usage is TRBJ2-1; 7 bases align to TRBD1. Germline lookup yields CDR1 ENHRY and CDR2 SYGVKD. There are 15 residues in the CDR3. V lost 4 bases and J lost 8; bases outside the gene matches: 11. The CDR3 region has the DNA TGTGCCATCAGTGCCCCAGACAGGGATGGAGATGAGCAGTTCTTC. Translation gives CAISAPDRDGDEQFF.

This sequence joins TRBV3-1 (or the pseudogene TRBV3-2) and TRBJ1-5; tentatively, D is TRBD1 (5 bases). Trimming cost V 0 bases and J 0 bases, with 18 bases left between them. CDR1 is LGHDT and CDR2 is YNNKEL in the germline V gene (reference sequence). The CDR3 has 19 residues. The CDR3 spells CASSQEGGTSFYSNQPQHF. The CDR3 DNA is TGTGCCAGCAGCCAAGAGGGGGGGACCAGCTTTTATAGCAATCAGCCCCAGCATTTT.

V is TRBV28 and J is TRBJ2-7; TRBD1 is a possible D gene (6 bases). Trimming shortened V by 3 bases and J by 7 bases, and 13 bases separated the two germline ends. The CDR3 length is 13 residues. Per the germline V gene, CDR1 is MDHEN and CDR2 is SYDVKM. The CDR3, as DNA: TGTGCCAGCAGTTTGGGACATCATCGAGAGCAGTACTTC. Translated: CASSLGHHREQYF.

Here the CDR3 reads CASSFGFMRADTEAFF. The CDR3 nucleotides are TGTGCCAGCAGCTTTGGGTTCATGCGGGCGGACACTGAAGCTTTCTTT. The chain is built from TRBV5-5 and TRBJ1-1; D uncertain. Trimming cost V 2 bases and J 3 bases, with 17 bases left between them. This CDR3 contains 16 residues. The germline gives CDR1 SGHKS, CDR2 YYEKEE (reference sequence).

This chain links TRBV19 with TRBJ1-2, with TRBD1 as a possible D gene (5 bases). CDR1 is LNHDA and CDR2 is SQIVND in the germline V gene (reference sequence). The CDR3 is made up of 13 amino acids. With 3 bases removed from V and 4 bases from J, the gap between germline ends came to 9 bases. The CDR3 loop reads CASSMSGFYGYTF. CDR3 nucleotide sequence: TGTGCCAGTAGTATGTCAGGGTTCTATGGCTACACCTTC.

CDR3 amino acids: CSAAGGYGYTF. CDR3 coding DNA: TGCAGTGCAGCCGGGGGCTATGGCTACACCTTC. The J gene is TRBJ1-2, the V gene TRBV20-1, with D perhaps matching TRBD1 (5 bases). Germline V lookup: CDR1 DFQATT, CDR2 SNEGSKA (reference sequence). The CDR3 extends over 11 amino acids. Trimming shortened V by 6 bases and J by 4 bases, and 9 bases separated the two germline ends.

The chain recombines TRBV5-6 with TRBJ1-2, with D uncertain. V was pared by 4 bases and J by 4 bases, with 14 bases between. The CDR3 contains 14 residues. Germline V gives CDR1 SGHDT, CDR2 YYEEEE. CDR3 DNA: TGTGCCAGCAGCCTCGGCCGAGAGGGCTATGGCTACACCTTC. Its translation: CASSLGREGYGYTF.

The chain employs TRBV5-1 and TRBJ2-3, with 7 nucleotides matching TRBD2. V trimming: 5 bases; J trimming: 0 bases; junction bases outside the gene matches: 12. Germline CDR1 reads SGHRS; CDR2 reads YFSETQ. The CDR3 runs 17 residues. In DNA, the CDR3 is TGCGCCAGCAGGAGGGGACTACCCCCCAAGAGCACAGATACGCAGTATTTT. Translated: CASRRGLPPKSTDTQYF.

The chain recombines TRBV20-1 with TRBJ1-1, with D possibly TRBD1 on 5 matching bases. This CDR3 spans 15 amino acids. The V end was cut by 3 bases, the J end by 0 bases, with 14 bases between. The germline V gene encodes CDR1 DFQATT and CDR2 SNEGSKA (reference sequence). The CDR3 nucleotides are TGCAGTGCTAGTGGGGGGGGATTAATGAACACTGAAGCTTTCTTT. Protein sequence: CSASGGGLMNTEAFF.

The V gene is TRBV28, the J gene TRBJ2-3, with a tentative D call TRBD2 (6 bases). CDR3 size: 16 residues. Trimming stripped 5 bases from V and 0 bases from J, with 15 bases between. The V gene's germline CDR1 is MDHEN and CDR2 SYDVKM. In DNA, the CDR3 is TGTGCCAGCAGTGTTACGGGACTCTCTAGCACAGATACGCAGTATTTT. Its protein product is CASSVTGLSSTDTQYF.

The chain has TRBV7-3 and TRBJ1-1; no definite D call. Trimming shortened V by 5 bases and J by 7 bases, and 14 bases separated the two germline ends. The CDR3 has 13 residues. From germline, CDR1 is SGHTA and CDR2 FQGTGA. The DNA for the CDR3 is TGTGCCAGCAGCCTCAACTTAAAAGATGAAGCTTTCTTT. This gives the protein CASSLNLKDEAFF.

V is TRBV27 and J is TRBJ2-2; D remains unclear. The germline V gene has CDR1 MNHEY and CDR2 SMNVEV (reference sequence). V lost 5 bases, J lost 2 bases, and 15 bases lay in between. The CDR3 extends over 16 amino acids. CDR3 bases: TGTGCCAGCAGTCGGAATAATGGGCTAAACACCGGGGAGCTGTTTTTT. As protein: CASSRNNGLNTGELFF.

The chain is built from TRBV7-2 and TRBJ2-4, with D possibly TRBD1 on 5 matching bases. Trimming left V 1 base short and J 3 bases short, with 13 bases between. Per the germline V gene, CDR1 is SGHTA and CDR2 is FQGNSA. The CDR3 runs to 16 residues. The DNA of the CDR3 is TGTGCCAGCAGCTTAGTGGGTATAGGGGTCAAAAACATTCAGTACTTC. This gives the protein CASSLVGIGVKNIQYF.

The CDR3 loop reads CASSLGPSGGEAFF. CDR3 in DNA: TGTGCCAGCAGCTTGGGTCCATCTGGCGGTGAAGCTTTCTTT. The rearrangement uses TRBV7-3 and TRBJ1-1; D gene unclear. CDR3 length equals 14 residues. Germline lookup yields CDR1 SGHTA and CDR2 FQGTGA. The germline V and J ends were trimmed by 3 bases and 7 bases, with 15 bases remaining between them.